This TCR beta chain originates from a study of shared clonotypes between healthy human individuals. Study-level findings and limits: The researchers took only blood, and tissue repertoires probably look different.

Points on this clone: The target antigen is unknown.

Assay: immunoSEQ multiplex PCR; the TCRdb copy retains only in-frame clones and omits some. The sample holds hundreds of thousands of clones, roughly 70% seen once. Germline CDR1 SGDLS, CDR2 YYNGEE. The ends lost 4 bases at V and 5 bases at J; junction bases unmatched: 16. CDR3 length equals 17 residues. The sample taken for sequencing was memory CD4+ T cells sorted from blood. Stated subset: CD45RA-negative fraction. This receptor was taken from a woman aged 25 to 45 in good health. This sequence joins TRBV9 and TRBJ2-3; 7 nucleotides agree with TRBD2. CDR3 sequence reads: CASSLRSREGRGDTQYF. CDR3 bases: TGTGCCAGCAGCTTACGCTCTAGGGAGGGCCGTGGAGATACGCAGTATTTT.